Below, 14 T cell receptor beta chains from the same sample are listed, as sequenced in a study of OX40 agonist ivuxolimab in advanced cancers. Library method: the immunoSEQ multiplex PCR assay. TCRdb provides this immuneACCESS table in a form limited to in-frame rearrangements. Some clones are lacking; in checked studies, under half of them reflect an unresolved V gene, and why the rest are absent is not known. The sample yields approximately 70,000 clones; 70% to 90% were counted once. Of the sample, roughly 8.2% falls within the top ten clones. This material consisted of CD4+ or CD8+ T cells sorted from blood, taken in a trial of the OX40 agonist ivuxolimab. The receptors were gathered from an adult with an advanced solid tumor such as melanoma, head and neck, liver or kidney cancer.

The CDR3 loop is CASSDSNRGVHYGYTF. CDR3 coding DNA: TGTGCCAGCAGTGACTCGAACAGGGGGGTGCACTATGGCTACACCTTC. The chain employs TRBV6-4 and TRBJ1-2, with 8 bases identical to TRBD1. V dropped 0 bases and J dropped 3; count of bases not matched to a gene: 6. Per the germline V gene, CDR1 is MRHNA and CDR2 is SNTAGT. The CDR3 covers 16 residues.

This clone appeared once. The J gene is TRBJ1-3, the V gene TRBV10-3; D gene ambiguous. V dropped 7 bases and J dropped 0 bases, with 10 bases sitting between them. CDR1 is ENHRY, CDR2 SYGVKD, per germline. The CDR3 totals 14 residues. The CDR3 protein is CAIKGSSSGNTIYF. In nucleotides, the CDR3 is TGTGCCATCAAGGGATCCAGCTCTGGAAACACCATATATTTT.

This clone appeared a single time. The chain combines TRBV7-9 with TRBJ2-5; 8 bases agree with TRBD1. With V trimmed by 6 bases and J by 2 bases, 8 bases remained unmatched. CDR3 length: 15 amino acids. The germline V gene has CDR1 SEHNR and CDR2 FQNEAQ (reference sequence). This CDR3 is CASSPRTGQQETQYF. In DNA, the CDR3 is TGTGCCAGCAGTCCTCGGACAGGGCAGCAAGAGACCCAGTACTTC.

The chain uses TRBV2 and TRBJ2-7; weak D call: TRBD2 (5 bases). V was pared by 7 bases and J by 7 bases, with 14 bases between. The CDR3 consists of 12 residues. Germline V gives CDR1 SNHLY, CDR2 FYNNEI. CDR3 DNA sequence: TGTGCCAGCACTCAGGCGGGCTGGGAGCAGTACTTC. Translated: CASTQAGWEQYF.

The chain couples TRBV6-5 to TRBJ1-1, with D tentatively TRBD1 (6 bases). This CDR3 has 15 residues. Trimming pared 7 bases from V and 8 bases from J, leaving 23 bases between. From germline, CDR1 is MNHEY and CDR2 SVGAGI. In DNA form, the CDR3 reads TGTGCCAGCAATGGAGGGGGTAAGGGGCCGCGAGAAGCTTTCTTT. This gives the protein CASNGGGKGPREAFF.

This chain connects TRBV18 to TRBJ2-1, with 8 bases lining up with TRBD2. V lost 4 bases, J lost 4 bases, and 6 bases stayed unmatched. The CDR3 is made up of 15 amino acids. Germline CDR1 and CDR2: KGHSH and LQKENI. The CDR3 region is CASSLLSGEYNEQFF. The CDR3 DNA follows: TGTGCCAGCTCACTTCTTAGCGGGGAGTACAATGAGCAGTTCTTC.

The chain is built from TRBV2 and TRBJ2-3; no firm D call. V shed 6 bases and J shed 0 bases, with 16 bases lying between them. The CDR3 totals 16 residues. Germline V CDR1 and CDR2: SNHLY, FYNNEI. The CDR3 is CASSGRLQASTDTQYF. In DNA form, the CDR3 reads TGTGCCAGCAGCGGACGGCTTCAGGCTAGCACAGATACGCAGTATTTT. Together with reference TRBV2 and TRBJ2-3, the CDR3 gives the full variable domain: EPEVTQTPSHQVTQMGQEVILRCVPISNHLYFYWYRQILGQKVEFLVSFYNNEISEKSEIFDDQFSVERPDGSNFTLKIRSTKLEDSAMYFCASSGRLQASTDTQYFGPGTRLTVL.

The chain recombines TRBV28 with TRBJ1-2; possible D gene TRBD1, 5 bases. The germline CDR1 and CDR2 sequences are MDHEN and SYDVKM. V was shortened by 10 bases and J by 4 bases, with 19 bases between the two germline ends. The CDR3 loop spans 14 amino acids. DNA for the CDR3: TGTGCCACCGACATAGCTAGAGGGGCCTATGGCTACACCTTC. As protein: CATDIARGAYGYTF.

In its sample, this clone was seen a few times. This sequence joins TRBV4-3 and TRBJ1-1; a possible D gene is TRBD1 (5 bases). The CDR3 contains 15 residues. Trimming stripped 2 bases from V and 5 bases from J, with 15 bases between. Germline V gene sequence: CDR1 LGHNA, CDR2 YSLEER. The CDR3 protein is CASSQQREGMTEAFF. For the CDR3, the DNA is TGCGCCAGCAGCCAACAAAGGGAGGGGATGACTGAAGCTTTCTTT.

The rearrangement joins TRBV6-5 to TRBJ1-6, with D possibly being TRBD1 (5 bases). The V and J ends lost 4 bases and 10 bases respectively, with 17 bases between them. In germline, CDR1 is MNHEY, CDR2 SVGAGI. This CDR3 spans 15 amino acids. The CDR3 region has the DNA TGTGCCAGCAGTTTCCAGGGCGTGGGTTGGTCACCCCTCCACTTT. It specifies CASSFQGVGWSPLHF.

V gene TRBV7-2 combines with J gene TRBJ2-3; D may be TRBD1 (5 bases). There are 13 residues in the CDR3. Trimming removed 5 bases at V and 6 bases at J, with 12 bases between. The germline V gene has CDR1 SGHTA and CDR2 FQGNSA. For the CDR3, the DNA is TGTGCCAGCAGCCCCCGGGCAGGGGATACGCAGTATTTT. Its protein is CASSPRAGDTQYF.

The chain's CDR3 is CASSQGNNFNYGYTF. The CDR3 DNA reads as TGCGCCAGCAGCCAAGGGAACAACTTCAACTATGGCTACACCTTC. V and J are TRBV4-3 and TRBJ1-2; D gene ambiguous. Between the trimmed V and J ends, which lost 1 base and 2 bases, there was a span of 11 bases. The CDR3 has 15 residues. The germline V gene has CDR1 LGHNA and CDR2 YSLEER.

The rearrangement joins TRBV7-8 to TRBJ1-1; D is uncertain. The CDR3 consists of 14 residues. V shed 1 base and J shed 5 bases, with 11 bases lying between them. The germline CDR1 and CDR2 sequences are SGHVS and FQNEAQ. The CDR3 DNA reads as TGTGCCAGCAGCTTAGTAGGCAGACTTACTGAAGCTTTCTTT. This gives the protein CASSLVGRLTEAFF.

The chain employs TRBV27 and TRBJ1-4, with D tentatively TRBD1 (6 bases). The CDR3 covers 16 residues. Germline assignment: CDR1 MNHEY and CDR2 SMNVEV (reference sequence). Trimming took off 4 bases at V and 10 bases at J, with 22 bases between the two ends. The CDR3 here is CASSSFRDNQVGKLFF. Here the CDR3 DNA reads TGTGCCAGCAGTTCTTTCCGGGACAACCAAGTGGGAAAACTGTTTTTT.